Included here is one T cell receptor beta chain sequence, with context. This record comes from a study of T cell repertoires in ileal Crohn's disease. CDR3 length equals 13 residues. The J segment lost 8 bases and the V segment lost 3 bases, leaving 8 bases of the junction unmatched. Germline V gene sequence: CDR1 SQVTM, CDR2 ANQGSEA. Stated time point: neoterminal ileum biopsy at postoperative endoscopy, about 6 months after surgery. Data came from immunoSEQ multiplex PCR; TCRdb stores just in-frame clones and leaves some out. Of about 13,000 clones listed, approximately 80% are singletons. V gene TRBV29-1 combines with J gene TRBJ2-3, with 7 bases lining up with TRBD2. The receptor's source is an adult with Crohn's disease. Sequencing was performed on ileal tissue. Written as DNA, the CDR3 is TGCAGCGTTGAGGCGGCGGGGGAGGGTACGCAGTATTTT. Its protein product is CSVEAAGEGTQYF.